The rows below give T cell receptor beta chains drawn from one sample of a study of CD8 T cells in ankylosing spondylitis. TCRdb recomputed calls from the 5' RACE reads with MiXCR, one row per CDR3 protein. The sample records fewer than 550,000 distinct CDR3 sequences, roughly 5.2% being singletons. Sequencing was carried out using blood, either unsorted or a sorted T cell fraction (not recorded which). The receptor set was obtained from a male donor with ankylosing spondylitis. CDR3s include the opening cysteine and the closing phenylalanine or tryptophan. The order of the fields is J gene, V gene, clone size, D gene, CDR3 DNA, CDR3 protein. A D gene is named only where the DNA matches it firmly. The listing skips clone size in some rows; elsewhere it reads once, few, many or a size class.

TRBJ2-5 | TRBV10-3 | many | . | TGTGCCATGGGCGTAGGAGAGACCCAGTACTTC | CAMGVGETQYF
TRBJ1-5 | TRBV29-1 | many | TRBD1 | TGCAGCGTTCTTGAAGGGGGCGATCAGCCCCAGCATTTT | CSVLEGGDQPQHF
TRBJ2-1 | TRBV7-2 | many | TRBD2 | TGTGCCAGCAGTTTACTAGCGGGCTACAATGAGCAGTTCTTC | CASSLLAGYNEQFF
TRBJ1-5 | TRBV20-1 | many | . | TGCAGTGCTAGAGATCAAAGGTTTAGCAATCAGCCCCAGCATTTT | CSARDQRFSNQPQHF
TRBJ1-2 | TRBV6-5 | many | . | TGTGCCAGCAGTTACTCGCCAGTAGCTAACTATGGCTACACCTTC | CASSYSPVANYGYTF
TRBJ2-3 | TRBV6-1 | many | . | TGTGCCAGCAGTCTCGTGGGGCCCCCCACAGATACGCAGTATTTT | CASSLVGPPTDTQYF
TRBJ1-1 | TRBV10-2 | many | . | TGCGCCAGCACCTGGGGGACTGAAGCTTTCTTT | CASTWGTEAFF
TRBJ2-7 | TRBV7-6 | . | TRBD2 | TGTGTCAGCAGCTTAGCCACTAGCGGACCCTCCTACGAGCAGTACTTC | CVSSLATSGPSYEQYF
TRBJ1-2 | TRBV7-9 | many | . | TGTGCCAGCATGAGGGATGCCTATGGCTACACCTTC | CASMRDAYGYTF
TRBJ2-1 | TRBV6-5 | . | . | TGTGCCAGCAGTTCGAACATTTACAATGAGCAGTTCTTC | CASSSNIYNEQFF
TRBJ2-7 | TRBV5-1 | few | . | TGCGCCAGCAGCTTGGGCGGCTGGGGAAGGGGATCCGAGCAGTACTTC | CASSLGGWGRGSEQYF
TRBJ1-1 | TRBV7-2 | . | . | TGTGCCAGCAGCCCCCTGTACGGGAACACTGAAGCTTTCTTT | CASSPLYGNTEAFF
TRBJ1-2 | TRBV6-1 | many | . | TGTGCCAGCAGTGCCCAGTCCAGGAGGTATGGCTACACCTTC | CASSAQSRRYGYTF
TRBJ2-7 | TRBV12-3/TRBV12-4 | many | . | TGTGCCAGCAGTTTGGCGTCAGTCCACGAGCAGTACTTC | CASSLASVHEQYF
TRBJ2-3 | TRBV28 | many | TRBD1 | TGTGCCAGCAGTTCCATGGGACAGGGCCGGGCAGATACGCAGTATTTT | CASSSMGQGRADTQYF
TRBJ1-2 | TRBV6-2/TRBV6-3 | many | . | TGTGCCAGCAGGCCCTGGAGGAGGGACTATGGCTACACCTTC | CASRPWRRDYGYTF
TRBJ2-2 | TRBV12-3/TRBV12-4 | many | . | TGTGCCAGCGAAGCTACCGGGGAGCTGTTTTTT | CASEATGELFF
TRBJ2-3 | TRBV20-1 | . | TRBD2 | TGCAGTGCTAGAGATCAGCGACTAGCGGGGGCGGATACGCAGTATTTT | CSARDQRLAGADTQYF
TRBJ2-7 | TRBV5-1 | many | . | TGCGCCAGCAGCACAAGGGGCGAGCAGTACTTC | CASSTRGEQYF
TRBJ1-6 | TRBV7-2 | many | TRBD1 | TGTGCCAGCAGCTTAAGGACAGGGTATAATTCACCCCTCCACTTT | CASSLRTGYNSPLHF
TRBJ1-4 | TRBV15 | many | . | TGTGCCACCAGCATCCCGGGGCGGGTTGAAAAACTGTTTTTT | CATSIPGRVEKLFF
TRBJ2-1 | TRBV20-1 | many | TRBD2 | TGCAGTGCTAGGGTACTAGCGGGGGGATCCTACAATGAGCAGTTCTTC | CSARVLAGGSYNEQFF
TRBJ1-2 | TRBV6-6 | many | . | TGTGCCAGCAGTTATCCAGGGGCATATGGCTACACCTTC | CASSYPGAYGYTF
TRBJ2-1 | TRBV29-1 | many | TRBD2 | TGCAGCGTTGGACTAGCGGGAGGGAAGAATGAGCAGTTCTTC | CSVGLAGGKNEQFF
TRBJ2-5 | TRBV5-1 | . | . | TGCGCCAGCAGCTCAAACAGTGAGGAGACCCAGTACTTC | CASSSNSEETQYF
TRBJ1-2 | TRBV6-1 | many | . | TGTGCCAGCAGGACGCGGTTTAACTATGGCTACACCTTC | CASRTRFNYGYTF
TRBJ2-6 | TRBV15 | many | TRBD1 | TGTGCCACCAGCAGAGAAGTGACAGGGGGCAGAGAGGCCAACGTCCTGACTTTC | CATSREVTGGREANVLTF
TRBJ2-7 | TRBV7-6 | . | TRBD1 | TGTGCCAGCAGCTTAGGATTGGGGACAGGCGACGAGCAGTACTTC | CASSLGLGTGDEQYF
TRBJ2-2 | TRBV5-1 | many | TRBD2 | TGCGCCAGCAGCCTAGGACTAGCGGAGACCGGGGAGCTGTTTTTT | CASSLGLAETGELFF
TRBJ2-7 | TRBV12-3/TRBV12-4 | many | TRBD1 | TGTGCCAGCAGTTCCCGGGACAGCATCTCCTACGAGCAGTACTTC | CASSSRDSISYEQYF
TRBJ2-4 | TRBV7-3 | many | TRBD2 | TGTGCCAGCAGCTTAACGACACCTCCGGGACTAGCGGGAGTCATAGCCAAAAACATTCAGTACTTC | CASSLTTPPGLAGVIAKNIQYF
TRBJ2-2 | TRBV24-1 | few | . | TGTGCCACCAGTGATCCCATGACAGCCAACACCGGGGAGCTGTTTTTT | CATSDPMTANTGELFF
TRBJ1-5 | TRBV20-1 | . | TRBD1 | TGCAGTGCTAACATATTGGGCAGGGGGGTCTATAGCAATCAGCCCCAGCATTTT | CSANILGRGVYSNQPQHF
TRBJ1-1 | TRBV10-3 | many | . | TGTGCCATCAGAGGACCGATGAACACTGAAGCTTTCTTT | CAIRGPMNTEAFF
TRBJ2-7 | TRBV20-1 | many | TRBD1 | TGCAGTGCCCTTATATCCGGGACAGGCTATGGGCAGTACTTC | CSALISGTGYGQYF
TRBJ2-2 | TRBV20-1 | few | . | TGCAGTGGAAGGGGCGGACTACTAAACGGCGGGGAGCTGTTTTTT | CSGRGGLLNGGELFF
TRBJ1-1 | TRBV5-1 | many | TRBD1 | TGCGCCAGCAGCTTGGGCGGGACAGGGGGTATTGCTGAAGCTTTCTTT | CASSLGGTGGIAEAFF